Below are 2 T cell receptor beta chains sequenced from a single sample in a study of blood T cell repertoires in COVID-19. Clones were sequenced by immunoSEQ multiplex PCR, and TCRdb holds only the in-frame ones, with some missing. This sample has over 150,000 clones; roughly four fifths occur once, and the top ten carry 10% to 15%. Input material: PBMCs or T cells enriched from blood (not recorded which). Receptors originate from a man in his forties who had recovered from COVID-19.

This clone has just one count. The CDR3 region is CASSLGSGTFMNTEAFF. CDR3 DNA sequence: TGTGCCAGCAGCTTAGGGTCCGGGACATTCATGAACACTGAAGCTTTCTTT. The chain recombines TRBV7-9 with TRBJ1-1; D perhaps matches TRBD1 (6 bases). V was trimmed by 1 base and J by 0 bases, leaving 15 bases between them. CDR1 SEHNR and CDR2 FQNEAQ come from the germline V gene (reference sequence). CDR3 length: 17 residues.

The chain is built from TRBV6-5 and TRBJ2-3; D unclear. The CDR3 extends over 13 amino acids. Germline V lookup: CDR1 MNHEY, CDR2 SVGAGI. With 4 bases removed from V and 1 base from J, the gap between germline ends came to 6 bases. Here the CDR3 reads CASSSIRTDTQYF. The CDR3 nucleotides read TGTGCCAGCAGTTCCATCCGCACAGATACGCAGTATTTT.